These 2 T cell receptor beta chains share one sample of origin, sequenced in a study of blood T cell repertoires in COVID-19. Profiled with immunoSEQ multiplex PCR; TCRdb holds only in-frame clones, not every one. Of approximately 200,000 clones in the sample, about 88% were seen once. The sample taken for sequencing was PBMCs or T cells enriched from blood (not recorded which). The receptors come from a woman aged 25-40 years who had been exposed to COVID-19.

This chain uses TRBV27 with TRBJ1-1; weak D call: TRBD1 (5 bases). The germline V gene has CDR1 MNHEY and CDR2 SMNVEV (reference sequence). V was trimmed by 7 bases and J by 2 bases, leaving 17 bases between them. This CDR3 is built from 15 residues. CDR3 in amino acids: CASTFSGGANTEAFF. The CDR3, as DNA: TGTGCCAGCACGTTCTCAGGTGGGGCCAACACTGAAGCTTTCTTT.

The V call is TRBV19, the J call TRBJ2-2, with D perhaps TRBD1 (6 bases). This CDR3 has 14 residues. The ends were cut back, 2 bases at V and 6 bases at J, with 10 bases in the middle. Germline assignment: CDR1 LNHDA and CDR2 SQIVND (reference sequence). The chain's CDR3 is CASSISRTAGELFF. The CDR3 DNA sequence: TGTGCCAGTAGTATAAGTCGGACAGCCGGGGAGCTGTTTTTT.